A selection of T cell receptor beta chains follows, all from one sample in a study of vaccination and CD4 T cells after COVID-19. No antigens are known for them. From the PCR reads, TCRdb called clonotypes with MiXCR, one entry per CDR3 protein. The sample yields roughly 9,900 distinct CDR3 sequences, about 28% seen once. Sequenced: CD4+ T cells from blood, cultured in vitro. These receptors originate from a human donor who had recovered from COVID-19. The CDR3 runs from the conserved cysteine through the conserved F or W. The D gene is left open where the match is weak. Rows give clone size only sometimes, using once, few, many, or a class for an expanded clone.

d_gene	abundance	v_gene	j_gene	CDR3aa	CDR3nt
-	-	TRBV5-8	TRBJ2-7	CASSQGSPGYEQYF	TGCGCCAGCAGCCAAGGGTCCCCGGGGTACGAGCAGTACTTC
-	-	TRBV6-1	TRBJ1-1	CASRPQGKEAFF	TGTGCCAGCAGGCCTCAGGGTAAGGAAGCTTTCTTT
-	-	TRBV7-2	TRBJ2-1	CASSRRAVPGRRSSYNEQFF	TGTGCCAGCAGCCGCCGTGCTGTCCCGGGACGGCGAAGCTCCTACAATGAGCAGTTCTTC
-	-	TRBV6-1	TRBJ2-7	CASSTTGRPSEQYF	TGTGCCAGCAGCACGACGGGACGCCCCTCCGAGCAGTACTTC
-	-	TRBV27	TRBJ2-1	CASSFQPWDEQFF	TGTGCCAGCAGTTTCCAGCCCTGGGATGAGCAGTTCTTC
TRBD1	medium-sized	TRBV20-1	TRBJ1-2	CSATRYRQGGYTF	TGCAGTGCGACAAGATACCGACAGGGTGGCTACACCTTC
TRBD2	few	TRBV7-2	TRBJ2-7	CASSLVRGRVPEQYF	TGTGCCAGCAGCTTAGTGCGCGGGAGAGTCCCCGAGCAGTACTTC
-	-	TRBV28	TRBJ1-1	CASSSGLGTEAFF	TGTGCCAGCAGCTCCGGGTTGGGCACTGAAGCTTTCTTT
-	-	TRBV30	TRBJ1-2	CAWSPREHYGYTF	TGTGCCTGGAGCCCTCGGGAGCACTATGGCTACACCTTC
-	-	TRBV7-2	TRBJ2-1	CASSLRTQNEQFF	TGTGCCAGCAGCTTAAGGACTCAGAATGAGCAGTTCTTC
-	few	TRBV7-9	TRBJ1-1	CASSLKGTEAFF	TGTGCCAGCAGCTTAAAAGGGACTGAAGCTTTCTTT
-	-	TRBV11-3	TRBJ1-1	CASSLVSTEAFF	TGTGCCAGCAGCTTAGTGAGCACTGAAGCTTTCTTT
-	-	TRBV28	TRBJ1-2	CASSDRYGYTF	TGTGCCAGCAGTGATAGATATGGCTACACCTTC
-	few	TRBV20-1	TRBJ2-7	CSARGGGERYEQYF	TGCAGTGCTAGGGGAGGGGGGGAAAGATACGAGCAGTACTTC
-	-	TRBV7-9	TRBJ2-7	CASSFGLTLMDEQYF	TGTGCCAGCAGCTTTGGTCTGACTCTGATGGACGAGCAGTACTTC
TRBD2	few	TRBV6-2/TRBV6-3	TRBJ2-3	CASTRSSGGTDTQYF	TGTGCCAGCACACGATCTAGCGGGGGAACAGATACGCAGTATTTT
-	once	TRBV29-1	TRBJ2-7	CSVSRQASYEQYF	TGCAGCGTTTCCCGGCAGGCCTCCTACGAGCAGTACTTC
TRBD1	-	TRBV5-4	TRBJ2-7	CASSYRQGAYEQYF	TGTGCCAGCAGCTATAGACAGGGGGCCTACGAGCAGTACTTC
TRBD2	few	TRBV7-2	TRBJ2-5	CASSAGLAGQQETQYF	TGTGCCAGCAGCGCCGGACTAGCGGGGCAACAAGAGACCCAGTACTTC
-	-	TRBV7-8	TRBJ1-1	CASSLKLHTEAFF	TGTGCCAGCAGCCTCAAATTGCACACTGAAGCTTTCTTT
TRBD1	-	TRBV12-3/TRBV12-4	TRBJ1-1	CASRGRGWGEAFF	TGTGCCAGCAGGGGCAGGGGGTGGGGTGAAGCTTTCTTT
-	few	TRBV6-2/TRBV6-3	TRBJ1-1	CASGLKMNTEAFF	TGTGCCAGCGGACTGAAAATGAACACTGAAGCTTTCTTT
TRBD1	medium-sized	TRBV7-2	TRBJ1-2	CASSLRGQGYGYTF	TGTGCCAGCAGCCTCCGAGGACAGGGATATGGCTACACCTTC
-	-	TRBV10-3	TRBJ1-6	CAISGLENSPLHF	TGTGCCATCAGTGGCCTGGAGAATTCACCCCTCCACTTT
TRBD1	medium-sized	TRBV7-3	TRBJ1-2	CASSLTGQGAGYTF	TGTGCCAGCAGCTTAACGGGACAGGGGGCCGGCTACACCTTC
-	few	TRBV6-1	TRBJ1-1	CASKNTEAFF	TGTGCCAGCAAGAACACTGAAGCTTTCTTT
TRBD1	-	TRBV7-8	TRBJ1-5	CASSKDRGRIQPQHF	TGTGCCAGCAGCAAGGACAGGGGACGGATACAGCCCCAGCATTTT
-	-	TRBV2	TRBJ2-5	CASSRGTQYF	TGTGCCAGCAGCCGTGGGACCCAGTACTTC
-	-	TRBV19	TRBJ1-1	CASSTASLRAFF	TGTGCCAGTAGTACCGCATCCTTGAGGGCTTTCTTT
-	few	TRBV14	TRBJ1-2	CASSQAGAGYTF	TGTGCCAGCAGCCAAGCAGGGGCTGGCTACACCTTC
-	few	TRBV6-2/TRBV6-3	TRBJ2-7	CASSSAAASSYEQYF	TGTGCCAGCAGTTCCGCGGCGGCGAGCTCCTACGAGCAGTACTTC
TRBD1	-	TRBV19	TRBJ1-2	CASSTTQGAKLYGYTF	TGTGCCAGTAGTACCACACAGGGGGCGAAACTCTATGGCTACACCTTC
-	-	TRBV4-2	TRBJ2-7	CARTDRLAYEQYF	TGTGCCAGGACAGACAGGCTTGCCTACGAGCAGTACTTC
TRBD2	few	TRBV7-2	TRBJ2-3	CASSSLAGTDTQYF	TGTGCCAGCAGCTCCCTAGCGGGGACAGATACGCAGTATTTT
-	-	TRBV18	TRBJ1-2	CASSPPGSYGYTF	TGTGCCAGCTCACCACCGGGATCGTATGGCTACACCTTC
-	-	TRBV27	TRBJ1-6	CASSLIRGGSPLHF	TGTGCCAGCAGTTTAATCCGGGGAGGTTCACCCCTCCACTTT
-	-	TRBV28	TRBJ1-5	CASSSRQQPQHF	TGTGCCAGCAGTTCCCGACAGCAGCCCCAGCATTTT
-	few	TRBV6-1	TRBJ2-7	CASSEAPAGRYEQYF	TGTGCCAGCAGTGAAGCGCCGGCAGGCCGCTACGAGCAGTACTTC
TRBD2	few	TRBV6-1	TRBJ2-7	CASSPLAGVAYEQYF	TGTGCCAGCAGTCCTCTAGCGGGGGTTGCCTACGAGCAGTACTTC
-	few	TRBV7-9	TRBJ1-1	CASIGGTEAFF	TGTGCCAGCATTGGGGGCACTGAAGCTTTCTTT
-	medium-sized	TRBV6-5	TRBJ1-6	CASSYGGRSPLHF	TGTGCCAGCAGTTACGGGGGGCGTTCACCCCTCCACTTT
-	-	TRBV24-1	TRBJ2-1	CATSAAGPRNEQFF	TGTGCCACCAGTGCGGCAGGGCCTAGGAATGAGCAGTTCTTC
TRBD1	-	TRBV29-1	TRBJ1-2	CSVVRGQGARGYTF	TGCAGCGTTGTTCGAGGACAGGGGGCGCGGGGCTACACCTTC
TRBD2	-	TRBV5-4	TRBJ2-5	CASSLGLAGGQETQYF	TGTGCCAGCAGCTTGGGGCTAGCGGGGGGGCAAGAGACCCAGTACTTC
TRBD2	-	TRBV7-3	TRBJ2-1	CASSPIAGGPNEQFF	TGTGCCAGCAGCCCGATAGCGGGAGGGCCAAATGAGCAGTTCTTC
-	medium-sized	TRBV10-3	TRBJ1-2	CAISEPTATRDYGYTF	TGTGCCATCAGTGAGCCAACGGCCACCCGGGACTATGGCTACACCTTC
-	medium-sized	TRBV20-1	TRBJ1-2	CSARAAPGGYGYTF	TGCAGTGCTAGAGCGGCCCCTGGGGGCTATGGCTACACCTTC
-	few	TRBV30	TRBJ1-2	CAWSQYRTNYGYTF	TGTGCCTGGAGCCAGTACAGGACTAACTATGGCTACACCTTC
TRBD2	-	TRBV11-2	TRBJ2-7	CASSALWASGSSYEQYF	TGTGCCAGCAGCGCCCTCTGGGCTAGCGGGAGCTCCTACGAGCAGTACTTC
TRBD1	few	TRBV6-1	TRBJ1-1	CASSLLWTGNTEAFF	TGTGCCAGCAGCCTACTTTGGACAGGGAACACTGAAGCTTTCTTT
TRBD2	-	TRBV20-1	TRBJ2-7	CSARDLVTSGASYEQYF	TGCAGTGCTAGAGATCTTGTAACTAGCGGAGCCTCCTACGAGCAGTACTTC
-	-	TRBV24-1	TRBJ2-7	CATSDLASKWEQYF	TGTGCCACCAGTGATTTGGCGTCAAAGTGGGAGCAGTACTTC
-	few	TRBV20-1	TRBJ2-3	CSARGNSYSTDTQYF	TGCAGTGCTAGGGGAAACAGCTACAGCACAGATACGCAGTATTTT
TRBD1	-	TRBV12-3/TRBV12-4	TRBJ1-2	CASRRTGDGNYGYTF	TGTGCCAGCAGACGTACAGGGGACGGTAACTATGGCTACACCTTC
-	-	TRBV28	TRBJ2-7	CASSLRREQYF	TGTGCCAGCAGTTTACGGAGGGAGCAGTACTTC